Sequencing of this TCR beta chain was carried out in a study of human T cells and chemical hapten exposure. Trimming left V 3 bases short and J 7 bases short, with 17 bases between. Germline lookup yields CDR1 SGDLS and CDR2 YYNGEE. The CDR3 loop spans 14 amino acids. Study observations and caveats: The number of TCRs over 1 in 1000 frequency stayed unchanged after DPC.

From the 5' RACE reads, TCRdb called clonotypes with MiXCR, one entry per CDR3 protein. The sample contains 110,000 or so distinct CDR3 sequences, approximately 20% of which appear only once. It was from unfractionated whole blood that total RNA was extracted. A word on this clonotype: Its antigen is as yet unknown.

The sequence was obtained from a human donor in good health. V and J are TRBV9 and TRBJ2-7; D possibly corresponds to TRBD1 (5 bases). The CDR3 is CASSAGLQGFEQYF. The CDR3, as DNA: TGTGCCAGCAGCGCCGGCCTTCAGGGTTTTGAGCAGTACTTC. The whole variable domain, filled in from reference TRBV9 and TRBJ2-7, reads DSGVTQTPKHLITATGQRVTLRCSPRSGDLSVYWYQQSLDQGLQFLIQYYNGEERAKGNILERFSAQQFPDLHSELNLSSLELGDSALYFCASSAGLQGFEQYFGPGTRLTVT.